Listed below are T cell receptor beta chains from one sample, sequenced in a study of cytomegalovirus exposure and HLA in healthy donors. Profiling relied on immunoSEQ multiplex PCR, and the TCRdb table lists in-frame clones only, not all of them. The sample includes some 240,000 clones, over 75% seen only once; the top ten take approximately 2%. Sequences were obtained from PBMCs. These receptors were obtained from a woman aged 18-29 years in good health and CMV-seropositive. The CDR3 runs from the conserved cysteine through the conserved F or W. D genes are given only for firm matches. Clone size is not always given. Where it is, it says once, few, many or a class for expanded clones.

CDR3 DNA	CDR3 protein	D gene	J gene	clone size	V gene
TGCAGCGTTATTGAGGGCACAGATACGCAGTATTTT	CSVIEGTDTQYF	-	TRBJ2-3	-	TRBV29-1
TGCGCCAGCAGCACGGGACTAGCGGGAGACGGCCCCGAGACCCAGTACTTC	CASSTGLAGDGPETQYF	TRBD2	TRBJ2-5	-	TRBV5-1
TGTGCCAGCACTGGCGACAGGGATTCTGATGAAAAACTGTTTTTT	CASTGDRDSDEKLFF	TRBD1	TRBJ1-4	-	TRBV28
TGCAGCGTAACGGGTCCCTCCTACGAGCAGTACTTC	CSVTGPSYEQYF	-	TRBJ2-7	-	TRBV29-1
TGTGCCAGCAGCCTCCTAGGGGGGGAAATTCAAGAGACCCAGTACTTC	CASSLLGGEIQETQYF	-	TRBJ2-5	once	TRBV7-9
TGTGCCAGCAGGACTAGCGGGCTCAACACCGGGGAGCTGTTTTTT	CASRTSGLNTGELFF	TRBD2	TRBJ2-2	-	TRBV7-3
TGTGCCAGCAGGCCCACTAGCGGGACCTACAATGAGCAGTTCTTC	CASRPTSGTYNEQFF	TRBD2	TRBJ2-1	-	TRBV25-1
TGTGCCAGCAGTGAATTGTCTACAGGGGAGCAGTACTTC	CASSELSTGEQYF	-	TRBJ2-7	-	TRBV6-1
TGCGCCAGCAGCCCGGTTCCCACTATCGGCACAGATACGCAGTATTTT	CASSPVPTIGTDTQYF	-	TRBJ2-3	few	TRBV5-1
TGTGCCAGCAGTCCCCGTACAGGGTTGAACACTGAAGCTTTCTTT	CASSPRTGLNTEAFF	-	TRBJ1-1	-	TRBV27
TGTGCCAGCAGTTACTCAGAGCGGTCGTCCTACAATGAGCAGTTCTTC	CASSYSERSSYNEQFF	-	TRBJ2-1	-	TRBV6-5
TGTGCCAGCAGTGAAGCCAGGGGCACACCGGGTCAAGAGACCCAGTACTTC	CASSEARGTPGQETQYF	-	TRBJ2-5	-	TRBV2
TGTGCCAGCAGTGAAATTAAGGGAGGCTATGGCTACACCTTC	CASSEIKGGYGYTF	-	TRBJ1-2	-	TRBV6-1
TGTGCCAGCAGCCAAGCATCTAGGAGGGTTGGCTACACCTTC	CASSQASRRVGYTF	-	TRBJ1-2	-	TRBV14
TGTGCCAGCAGGAGCCGGGACAGCACCTACAATGAGCAGTTCTTC	CASRSRDSTYNEQFF	TRBD1	TRBJ2-1	-	TRBV27
TGTGCCAGCGTTCGTACTAGCGGGACAGATACGCAGTATTTT	CASVRTSGTDTQYF	TRBD2	TRBJ2-3	once	TRBV6-1
TGCGCCAGCAGCTTGAGCGGACTAGCGGATTACAATGAGCAGTTCTTC	CASSLSGLADYNEQFF	TRBD2	TRBJ2-1	-	TRBV5-1
TGTGCCAGTGGACAACGCTCTGGGGCCAACGTCCTGACTTTC	CASGQRSGANVLTF	-	TRBJ2-6	-	TRBV6-1
TGTGCCAGCAGTTTAGACGGGGGGGGCAAGTTCTTC	CASSLDGGGKFF	TRBD2	TRBJ2-1	-	TRBV28
TGCGCCAGCAGCTTGGGCAGGGGTTGGACTGAAGCTTTCTTT	CASSLGRGWTEAFF	-	TRBJ1-1	-	TRBV5-1
TGTACCAGCAGACTAGCGGGAAACAATGAGCAGTTCTTC	CTSRLAGNNEQFF	TRBD2	TRBJ2-1	-	TRBV6-5
TGTGCCAGCAGCGTAGAGGCCCCCGACCAAGGGGACATTCAGTACTTC	CASSVEAPDQGDIQYF	-	TRBJ2-4	-	TRBV9
TGCGCCAGCAGCTTTGGCCAGGGGGCAGACACCATATATTTT	CASSFGQGADTIYF	TRBD1	TRBJ1-3	-	TRBV5-1
TGTGCCAGCCGTCTAACAGGGGGCGAGGGCTATGGCTACACCTTC	CASRLTGGEGYGYTF	TRBD1	TRBJ1-2	-	TRBV7-9
TGTGCCAGCAGTTACGATGCTAGCGAGGAAGATACGCAGTATTTT	CASSYDASEEDTQYF	-	TRBJ2-3	-	TRBV6-5
TGCAGCGTTGCTGAGAGCTCCTACGAGCAGTACTTC	CSVAESSYEQYF	-	TRBJ2-7	-	TRBV29-1
TGTGCCAGCAGCCCGCTTCCGGGGAGGAACACCGGGGAGCTGTTTTTT	CASSPLPGRNTGELFF	-	TRBJ2-2	-	TRBV9
TGCGCCAGCAGCCAAACTAGCGGGAGTGGAGATGAGCAGTTCTTC	CASSQTSGSGDEQFF	TRBD2	TRBJ2-1	-	TRBV4-1